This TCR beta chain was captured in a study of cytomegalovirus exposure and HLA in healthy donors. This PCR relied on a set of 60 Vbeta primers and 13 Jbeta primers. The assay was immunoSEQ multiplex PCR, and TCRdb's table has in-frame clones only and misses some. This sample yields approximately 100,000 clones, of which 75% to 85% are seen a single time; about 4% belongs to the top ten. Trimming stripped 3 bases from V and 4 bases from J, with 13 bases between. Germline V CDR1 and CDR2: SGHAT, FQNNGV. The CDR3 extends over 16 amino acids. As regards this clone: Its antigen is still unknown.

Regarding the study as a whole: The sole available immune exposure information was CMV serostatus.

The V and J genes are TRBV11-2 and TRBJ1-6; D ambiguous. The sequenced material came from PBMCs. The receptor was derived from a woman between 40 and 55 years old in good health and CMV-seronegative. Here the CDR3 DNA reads TGTGCCAGCAGCTTGGCCGGGGTCATGTATAATTCACCCCTCCACTTT. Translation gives CASSLAGVMYNSPLHF.